This TCR beta chain was obtained from a study of siplizumab effects on memory and regulatory T cells. Sequencing was performed with immunoSEQ multiplex PCR; in TCRdb, only in-frame clones are kept and a portion is missing. The sample has 65,000 to 90,000 clones, approximately 93% seen once. In this sample, this clone turned up once. The antigen remains undetermined. Trimming stripped 1 base from V and 9 bases from J, with 10 bases between. Germline lookup yields CDR1 SGHDN and CDR2 FVKESK. This CDR3 has 13 residues. Study-wide results and caveats: Alloreactive sequences traceable to unstimulated CD4+ memory cells were significantly reduced by siplizumab. Mappable alloreactive CD4+ clones were on average 68.8% Treg-derived with siplizumab, under 30% in controls. Memory T cells appeared less diverse than naive cells, which seemed to contribute substantially to alloresponse. Proof of suppressive function in proliferating Tregs from siplizumab cultures was not established.

The TCR was taken from a human donor in good health. Sequenced material: CD8+ T cells sorted from blood. The chain combines TRBV14 with TRBJ1-5; no reliable D call. CDR3 nucleotide sequence: TGTGCCAGCAGCCAAGGAGGTATTGCGCCCCAGCATTTT. Protein product: CASSQGGIAPQHF.